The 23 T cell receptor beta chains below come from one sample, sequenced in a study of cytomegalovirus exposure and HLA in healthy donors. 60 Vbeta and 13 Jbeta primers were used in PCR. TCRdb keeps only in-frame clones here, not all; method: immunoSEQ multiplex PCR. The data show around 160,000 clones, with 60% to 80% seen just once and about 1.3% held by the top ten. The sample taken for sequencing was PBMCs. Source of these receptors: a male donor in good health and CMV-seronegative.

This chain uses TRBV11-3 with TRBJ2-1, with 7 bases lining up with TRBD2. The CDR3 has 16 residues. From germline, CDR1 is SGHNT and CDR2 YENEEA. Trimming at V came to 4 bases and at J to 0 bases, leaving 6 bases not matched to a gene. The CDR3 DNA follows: TGTGCCAGCAGCTCCTCGACGGGAGGCTCCTACAATGAGCAGTTCTTC. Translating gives CASSSSTGGSYNEQFF.

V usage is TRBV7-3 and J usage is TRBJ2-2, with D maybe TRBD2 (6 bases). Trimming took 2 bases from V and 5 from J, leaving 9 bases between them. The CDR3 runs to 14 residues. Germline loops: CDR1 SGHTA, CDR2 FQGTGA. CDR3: CASSLGGWTGELFF. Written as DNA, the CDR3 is TGTGCCAGCAGCTTAGGGGGGTGGACCGGGGAGCTGTTTTTT.

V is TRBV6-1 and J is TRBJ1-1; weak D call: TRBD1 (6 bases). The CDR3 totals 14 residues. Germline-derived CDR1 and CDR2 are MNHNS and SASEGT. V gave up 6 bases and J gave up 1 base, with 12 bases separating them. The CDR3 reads CASSRPQGNTEAFF. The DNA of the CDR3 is TGTGCCAGCAGCCGCCCACAGGGGAACACTGAAGCTTTCTTT.

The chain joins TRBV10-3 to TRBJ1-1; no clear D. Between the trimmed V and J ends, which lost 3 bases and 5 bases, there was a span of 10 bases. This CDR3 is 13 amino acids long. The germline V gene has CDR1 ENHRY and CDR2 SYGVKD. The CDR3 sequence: CAISDSKRTEAFF. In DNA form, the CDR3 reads TGTGCCATCAGTGATAGTAAGCGAACTGAAGCTTTCTTT.

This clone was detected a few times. The CDR3 protein is CASSLGASGANEQFF. The CDR3 DNA sequence: TGTGCCAGCAGCTTAGGGGCTAGCGGGGCCAATGAGCAGTTCTTC. This rearrangement joins TRBV7-9 to TRBJ2-1; 9 bases agree with TRBD2. After removal of 1 base from V and 6 bases from J, the junction contained 4 bases not matched to a gene. Germline CDR1 SEHNR, CDR2 FQNEAQ (reference sequence). CDR3 length: 15 amino acids.

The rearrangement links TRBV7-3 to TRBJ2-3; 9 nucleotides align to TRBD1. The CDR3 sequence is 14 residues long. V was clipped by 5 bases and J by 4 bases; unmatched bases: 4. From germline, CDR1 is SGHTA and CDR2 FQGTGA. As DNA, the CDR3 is TGTGCCAGCAGCCGGACAGGGGCGGCAGATACGCAGTATTTT. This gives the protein CASSRTGAADTQYF.

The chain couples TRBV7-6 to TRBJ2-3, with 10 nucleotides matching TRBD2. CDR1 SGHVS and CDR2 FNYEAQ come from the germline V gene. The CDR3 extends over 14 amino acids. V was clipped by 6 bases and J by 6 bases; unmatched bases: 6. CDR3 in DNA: TGTGCCAGCAGTCAAGCGGGGGGGCGTGATACGCAGTATTTT. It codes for CASSQAGGRDTQYF.

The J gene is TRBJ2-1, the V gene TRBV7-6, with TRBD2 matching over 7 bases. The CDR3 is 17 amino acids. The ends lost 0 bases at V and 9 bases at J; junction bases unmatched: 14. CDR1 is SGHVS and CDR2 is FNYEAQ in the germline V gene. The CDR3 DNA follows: TGTGCCAGCAGCTTAGCTATCGGGCGGGAGTACGCTGCTGAGCAGTTCTTC. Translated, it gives CASSLAIGREYAAEQFF.

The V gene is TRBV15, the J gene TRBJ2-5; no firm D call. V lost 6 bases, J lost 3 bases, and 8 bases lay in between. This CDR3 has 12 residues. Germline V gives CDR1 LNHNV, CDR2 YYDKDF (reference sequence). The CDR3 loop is CATRPIEETQYF. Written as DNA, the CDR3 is TGTGCCACCAGGCCGATAGAAGAGACCCAGTACTTC.

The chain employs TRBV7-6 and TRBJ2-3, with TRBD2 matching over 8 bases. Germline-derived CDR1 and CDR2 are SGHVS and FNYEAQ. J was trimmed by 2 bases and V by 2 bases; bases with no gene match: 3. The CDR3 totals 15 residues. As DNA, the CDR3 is TGTGCCAGCAGCTTACGCGGGGGGTACACAGATACGCAGTATTTT. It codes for CASSLRGGYTDTQYF.

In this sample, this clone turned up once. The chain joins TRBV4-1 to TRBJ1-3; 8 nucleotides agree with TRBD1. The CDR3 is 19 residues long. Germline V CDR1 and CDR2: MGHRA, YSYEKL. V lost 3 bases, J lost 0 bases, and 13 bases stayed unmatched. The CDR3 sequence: CASSQLIGTGGYSGNTIYF. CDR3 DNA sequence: TGCGCCAGCAGCCAGTTGATCGGAACAGGGGGATACTCTGGAAACACCATATATTTT.

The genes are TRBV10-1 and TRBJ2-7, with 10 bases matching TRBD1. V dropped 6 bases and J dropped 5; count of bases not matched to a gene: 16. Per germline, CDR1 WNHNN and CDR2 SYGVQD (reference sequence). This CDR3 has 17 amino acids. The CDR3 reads CASSPILPGQGPHEQYF. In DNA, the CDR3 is TGCGCCAGCAGCCCCATCCTCCCGGGACAGGGGCCCCACGAGCAGTACTTC.

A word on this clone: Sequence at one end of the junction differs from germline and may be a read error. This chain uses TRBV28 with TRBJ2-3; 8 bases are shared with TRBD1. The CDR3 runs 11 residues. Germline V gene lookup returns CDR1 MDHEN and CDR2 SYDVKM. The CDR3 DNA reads TGTGCCAGCAGTTTATGGGACAGGGTGGATTTT. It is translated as CASSLWDRVDF.

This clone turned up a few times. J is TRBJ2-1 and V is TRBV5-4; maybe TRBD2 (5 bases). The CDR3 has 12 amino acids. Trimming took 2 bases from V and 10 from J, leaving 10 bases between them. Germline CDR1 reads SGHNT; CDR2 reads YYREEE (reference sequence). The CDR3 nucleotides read TGTGCCAGCAGCTTAGGGTCGGGGGAGCAGTTCTTC. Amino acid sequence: CASSLGSGEQFF. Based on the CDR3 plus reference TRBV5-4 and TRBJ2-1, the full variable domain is ETGVTQSPTHLIKTRGQQVTLRCSSQSGHNTVSWYQQALGQGPQFIFQYYREEENGRGNFPPRFSGLQFPNYSSELNVNALELDDSALYLCASSLGSGEQFFGPGTRLTVL.

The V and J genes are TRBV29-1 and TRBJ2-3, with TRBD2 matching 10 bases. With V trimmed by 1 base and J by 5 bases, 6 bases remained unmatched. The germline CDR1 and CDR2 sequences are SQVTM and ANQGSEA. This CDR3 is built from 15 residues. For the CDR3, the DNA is TGCAGCGTTGAAGCCCTAGCGGGAGCCGGAGATACGCAGTATTTT. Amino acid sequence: CSVEALAGAGDTQYF.

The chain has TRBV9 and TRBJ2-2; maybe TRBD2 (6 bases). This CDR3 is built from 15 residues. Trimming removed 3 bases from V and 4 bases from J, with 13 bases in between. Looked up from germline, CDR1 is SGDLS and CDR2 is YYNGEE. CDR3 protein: CASSETSGGTGELFF. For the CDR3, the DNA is TGTGCCAGCAGCGAGACTAGTGGCGGCACCGGGGAGCTGTTTTTT.

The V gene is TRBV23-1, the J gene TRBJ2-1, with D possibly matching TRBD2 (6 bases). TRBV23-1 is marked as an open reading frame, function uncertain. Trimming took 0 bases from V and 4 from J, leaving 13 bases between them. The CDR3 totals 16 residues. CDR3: CASSQSAGSRYNEQFF. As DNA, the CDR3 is TGCGCCAGCAGTCAATCAGCCGGGAGCCGGTACAATGAGCAGTTCTTC.

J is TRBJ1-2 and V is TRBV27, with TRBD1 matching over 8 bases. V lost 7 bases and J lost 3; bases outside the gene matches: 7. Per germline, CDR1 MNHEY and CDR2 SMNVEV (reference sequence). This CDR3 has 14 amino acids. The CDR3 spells CASTWRQGHYGYTF. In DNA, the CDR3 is TGTGCCAGCACGTGGCGACAGGGGCACTATGGCTACACCTTC.

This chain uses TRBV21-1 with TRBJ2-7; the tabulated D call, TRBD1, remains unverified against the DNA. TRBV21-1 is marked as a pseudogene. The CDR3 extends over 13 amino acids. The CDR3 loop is CASSEDRSYEQYF. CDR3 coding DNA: TGTGCCAGCAGCGAAGACAGAAGCTACGAGCAGTACTTC.

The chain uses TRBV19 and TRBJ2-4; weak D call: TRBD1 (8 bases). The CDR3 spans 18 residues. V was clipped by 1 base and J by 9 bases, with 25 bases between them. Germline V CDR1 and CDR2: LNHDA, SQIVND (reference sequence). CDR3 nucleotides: TGTGCCAGTAGTATAGGCCCACGGAACAGGGGGGGAGAAGGCATTCAGTACTTC. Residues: CASSIGPRNRGGEGIQYF.

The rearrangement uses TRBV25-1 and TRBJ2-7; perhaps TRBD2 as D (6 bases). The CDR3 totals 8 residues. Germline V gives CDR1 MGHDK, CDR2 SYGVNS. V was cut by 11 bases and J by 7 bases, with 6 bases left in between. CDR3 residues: CAGGEQYF. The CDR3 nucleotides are TGTGCCGGAGGGGAGCAGTACTTC.

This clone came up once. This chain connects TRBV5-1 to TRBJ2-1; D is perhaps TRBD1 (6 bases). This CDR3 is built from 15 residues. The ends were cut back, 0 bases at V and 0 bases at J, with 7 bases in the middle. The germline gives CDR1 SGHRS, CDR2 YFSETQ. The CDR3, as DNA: TGCGCCAGCAGCTTGGCAGGGGACTCCTACAATGAGCAGTTCTTC. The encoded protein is CASSLAGDSYNEQFF. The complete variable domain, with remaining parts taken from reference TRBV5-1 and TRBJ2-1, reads KAGVTQTPRYLIKTRGQQVTLSCSPISGHRSVSWYQQTPGQGLQFLFEYFSETQRNKGNFPGRFSGRQFSNSRSEMNVSTLELGDSALYLCASSLAGDSYNEQFFGPGTRLTVL.

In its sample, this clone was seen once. The CDR3 region has the DNA TGCAGCGTAAACGGACTAGCGCGAGATGAGCAGTTCTTC. Translating gives CSVNGLARDEQFF. The chain uses TRBV29-1 and TRBJ2-1; 9 positions agree with TRBD2. V was pared by 6 bases and J by 8 bases, with 8 bases of the junction left unmatched. Germline V CDR1 and CDR2: SQVTM, ANQGSEA. The CDR3 runs 13 residues.